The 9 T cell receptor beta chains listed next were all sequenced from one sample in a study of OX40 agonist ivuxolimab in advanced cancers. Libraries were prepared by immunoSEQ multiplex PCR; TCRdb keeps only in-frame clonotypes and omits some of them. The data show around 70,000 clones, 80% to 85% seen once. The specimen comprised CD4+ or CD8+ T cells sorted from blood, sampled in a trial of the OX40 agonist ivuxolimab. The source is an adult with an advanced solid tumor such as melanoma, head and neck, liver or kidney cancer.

DNA of the CDR3: TGCGCCAGCAGCCAACTTGATATAATCTCCTACAATGAGCAGTTCTTC. Translation gives CASSQLDIISYNEQFF. This sequence joins TRBV4-1 and TRBJ2-1, with unresolved D. V gave up 2 bases and J gave up 0 bases, with 11 bases separating them. Germline V gene sequence: CDR1 MGHRA, CDR2 YSYEKL. The CDR3 loop spans 16 amino acids.

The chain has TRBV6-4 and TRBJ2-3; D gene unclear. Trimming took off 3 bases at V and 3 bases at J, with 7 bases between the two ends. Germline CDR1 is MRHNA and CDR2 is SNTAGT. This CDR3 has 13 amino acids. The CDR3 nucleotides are TGTGCCAGCAGTGAACCGGCAACAGATACGCAGTATTTT. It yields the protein CASSEPATDTQYF.

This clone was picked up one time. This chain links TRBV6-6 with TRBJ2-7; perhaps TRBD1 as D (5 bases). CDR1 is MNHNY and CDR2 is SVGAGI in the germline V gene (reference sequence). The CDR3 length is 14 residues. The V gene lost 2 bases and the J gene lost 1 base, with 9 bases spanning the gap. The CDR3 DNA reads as TGTGCCAGCAGTTACAGGGGCGGATCCTACGAGCAGTACTTC. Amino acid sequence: CASSYRGGSYEQYF.

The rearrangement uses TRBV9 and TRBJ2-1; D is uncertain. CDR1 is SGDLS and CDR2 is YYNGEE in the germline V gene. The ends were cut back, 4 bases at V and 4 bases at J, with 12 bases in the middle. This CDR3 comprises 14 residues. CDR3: CASSLPDWYNEQFF. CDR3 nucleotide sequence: TGTGCCAGCAGCCTTCCCGACTGGTACAATGAGCAGTTCTTC.

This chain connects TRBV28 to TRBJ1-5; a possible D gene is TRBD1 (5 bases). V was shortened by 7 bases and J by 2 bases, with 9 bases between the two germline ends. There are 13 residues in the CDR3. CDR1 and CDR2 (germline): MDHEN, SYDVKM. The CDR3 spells CASNGDGNQPQHF. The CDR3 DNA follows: TGTGCCAGCAATGGGGACGGCAATCAGCCCCAGCATTTT.

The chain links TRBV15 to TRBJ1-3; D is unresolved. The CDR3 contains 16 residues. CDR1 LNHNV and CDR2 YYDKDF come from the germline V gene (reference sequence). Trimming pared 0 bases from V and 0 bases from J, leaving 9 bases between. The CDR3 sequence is CATSRDYRRSGNTIYF. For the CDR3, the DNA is TGTGCCACCAGCAGAGATTACCGACGCTCTGGAAACACCATATATTTT.

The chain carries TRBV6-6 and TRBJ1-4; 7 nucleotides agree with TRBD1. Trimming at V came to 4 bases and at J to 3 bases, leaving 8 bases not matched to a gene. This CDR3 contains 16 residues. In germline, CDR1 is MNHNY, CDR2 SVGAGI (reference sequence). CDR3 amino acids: CASSSTGWEANEKLFF. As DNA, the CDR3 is TGTGCCAGCAGTTCGACAGGGTGGGAGGCTAATGAAAAACTGTTTTTT.

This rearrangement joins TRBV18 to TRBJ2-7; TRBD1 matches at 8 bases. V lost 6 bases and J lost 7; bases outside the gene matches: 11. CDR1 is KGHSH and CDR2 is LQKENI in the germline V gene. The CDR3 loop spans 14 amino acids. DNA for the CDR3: TGTGCCAGCTCCCCAGGGGGCGGAGTAGGAGAGCAGTACTTC. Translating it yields CASSPGGGVGEQYF.

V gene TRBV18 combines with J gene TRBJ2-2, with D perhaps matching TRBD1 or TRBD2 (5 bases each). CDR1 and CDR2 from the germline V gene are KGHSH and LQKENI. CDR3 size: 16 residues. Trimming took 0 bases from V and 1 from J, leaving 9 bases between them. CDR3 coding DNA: TGTGCCAGCTCACCACCAGGGACGGGGAACACCGGGGAGCTGTTTTTT. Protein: CASSPPGTGNTGELFF.